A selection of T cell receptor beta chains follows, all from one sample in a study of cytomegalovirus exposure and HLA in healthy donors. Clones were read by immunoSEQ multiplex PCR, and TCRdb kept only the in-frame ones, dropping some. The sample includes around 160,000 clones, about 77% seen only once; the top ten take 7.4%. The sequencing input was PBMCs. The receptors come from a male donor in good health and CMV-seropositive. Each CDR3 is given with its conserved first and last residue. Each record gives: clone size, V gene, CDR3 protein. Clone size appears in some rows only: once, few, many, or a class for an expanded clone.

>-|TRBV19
CASSTVVSGNTIYF
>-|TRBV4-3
CASSQVVGGGGETQYF
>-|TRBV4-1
CASSRGGIYEQYF
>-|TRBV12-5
CASRGTGSPQETQYF
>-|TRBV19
CASSFSAVGLFF
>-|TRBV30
CAWISGETGYGYTF
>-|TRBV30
CAWSGGPSGGNPYQETQYF
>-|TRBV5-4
CASSLGLAGANTGELFF
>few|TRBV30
CAWSVQGRADTQYF
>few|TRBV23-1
CASSQSAGAYEQYF
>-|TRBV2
CASGGEFGYGYTF
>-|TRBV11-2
CASSLAPAYEQYF
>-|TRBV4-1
CASSQQGPSTGELFF
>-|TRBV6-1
CASSRDRFYGYTF
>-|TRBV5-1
CASSDSNEQFF
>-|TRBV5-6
CASSFPGSRPSGTQYF
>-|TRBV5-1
CASSLSTTDTQYF
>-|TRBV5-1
CASSLGETNTDTQYF
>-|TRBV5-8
CASSGQGAWGEKLFF
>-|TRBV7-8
CASSLGYERGGPREQFF
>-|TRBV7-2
CASSLGLSYEQYF
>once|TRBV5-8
CASSQDRGANEQFF
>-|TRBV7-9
CASSLEPGRRDTIYF
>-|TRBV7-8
CASSLGGGGFRQPQHF
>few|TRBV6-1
CASSGGWDRNTGELFF
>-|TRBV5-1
CASSPNWGGYEQYF
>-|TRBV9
CASSVGTSGDTQYF
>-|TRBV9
CASSTSGGVYEQFF
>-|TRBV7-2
CASSNIPTGSPYGYTF
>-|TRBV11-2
CATSNSPYGRGNEQYF
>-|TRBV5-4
CASSFLHSRNTGELFF
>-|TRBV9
CASSVGGSGGAGDTQYF
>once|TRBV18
CASSPRRNSPLHF
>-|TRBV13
CASSIDRGIFVGYTF
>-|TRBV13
CASSSDRGPGGYTF
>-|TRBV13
CASQIRTASTDTQYF
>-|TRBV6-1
CASSSRGGAYEQYF
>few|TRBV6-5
CASSPGQRYNSPLHF
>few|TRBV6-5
CASSWGEASGTDTQYF
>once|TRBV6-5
CASSYSRGPAQHF
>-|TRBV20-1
CSATRIDEQFF
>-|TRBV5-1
CASSLAPDRDYPYEQYF
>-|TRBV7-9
CASSQLTSGGGTDTQYF
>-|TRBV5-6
CASSSPGTSYEQYF
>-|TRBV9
CASSVASRPPGNTIYF
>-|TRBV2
CASGRDSSGGNEQFF
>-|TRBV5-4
CASSSGIDNSPLHF
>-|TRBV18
CASSLQGSKNIQYF
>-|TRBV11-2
CASSFFSEVGGAKNIQYF
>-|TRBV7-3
CASSPSGSTEAFF
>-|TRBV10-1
CASSESGGAVNPRRGTQYF
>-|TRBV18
CASSPLDSSQGNTIYF
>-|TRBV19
CASSMGQTYSYEQYF